This T cell receptor beta chain was identified during a study of OX40 agonist ivuxolimab in advanced cancers. Turning to the study itself: Age averaged around 54 years (range roughly 23 to 79), and 80% to 90% were male. Notes on the study in general: Not determined was the antigen specificity of the expanded peripheral T cells.

The method was immunoSEQ multiplex PCR; TCRdb's version includes in-frame clones alone and lacks a portion of them. The repertoire holds 55,000 to 75,000 clones, with roughly nine tenths as singletons. With respect to this clone: Its antigen is not known.

This specimen consisted of CD4+ or CD8+ T cells sorted from blood, obtained in a trial of the OX40 agonist ivuxolimab. The sequence derives from an adult with an advanced solid tumor such as melanoma, head and neck, liver or kidney cancer.

CDR3: CASSLLGGDYGYTF. The CDR3 DNA sequence: TGCGCCAGCAGCTTGCTTGGGGGCGACTATGGCTACACCTTC. The chain links TRBV5-1 to TRBJ1-2; TRBD1 might be the D (6 bases). The CDR3 is 14 amino acids. The V end lost 1 base, the J end lost 3 bases, and 10 bases lay between the germline ends. From germline, CDR1 is SGHRS and CDR2 YFSETQ.